This entry is about one TCR beta chain. The V end lost 2 bases, the J end lost 7 bases, and 12 bases lay between the germline ends. The CDR3 totals 14 residues. CDR1 is LGHDT, CDR2 YNNKEL, per germline (reference sequence). The data derive from a study of blood T cells in healthy people across ages. The second PCR ran about 6 to 12 cycles with a sample-barcoded 5' primer and J-beta primers. TCRdb reanalysed the 5' RACE reads using MiXCR and keeps one entry per CDR3 protein. The top ten hold around 13% of the sample, which has about 1.1 million distinct CDR3 sequences, around two fifths seen once. The chain recombines TRBV3-1 with TRBJ2-1; D perhaps matches TRBD2 (6 bases). Material for sequencing was blood. The receptor was derived from a man between 18 and 35 years old in good health. The CDR3 reads CASSQYMGGNEQFF. Written as DNA, the CDR3 is TGTGCCAGCAGCCAATATATGGGGGGAAATGAGCAGTTCTTC.